This T cell receptor (beta chain) was observed in a study of CD8 T cells in ankylosing spondylitis. MiXCR was run by TCRdb on the 5' RACE reads, yielding one entry per CDR3 protein. Altogether just over 300,000 distinct CDR3 sequences are present, around 21% being singletons, with the ten largest covering about 4%. Study-wide results and limits: CD8+ disease-linked clones were present at relatively low frequencies in blood. Blood of patients with ankylosing spondylitis appeared to be characterized by a TCR beta motif of eight or nine highly homologous variants. In ankylosing spondylitis patients, matched synovial fluid reportedly showed significant enrichment of disease-linked clones.

Germline V lookup: CDR1 SGHNT, CDR2 YENEEA. The CDR3 is 15 residues long. Trimming took off 3 bases at V and 5 bases at J, with 16 bases between the two ends. To note about this clonotype: Its antigen is still unknown.

The chain carries TRBV11-3 and TRBJ1-1; tentatively, D is TRBD1 (5 bases). What was sequenced was blood, either unsorted or a sorted T cell fraction (not recorded which). The TCR originated in a female donor with ankylosing spondylitis or in good health (not recorded which). The CDR3 sequence: CASSLDSAGSTEAFF. DNA for the CDR3: TGTGCCAGCAGCTTGGATTCAGCAGGGAGTACTGAAGCTTTCTTT.